The text below deals with one T cell receptor beta chain. Antigen specificity is unknown. 5'RACE primed from the constant segment yielded TCR alpha and TCR beta cDNA libraries bearing sample barcodes and UMIs. MiXCR, run by TCRdb on the 5' RACE reads, gives a single entry per CDR3 protein. The table has fewer than 300,000 distinct CDR3 sequences, around 17% seen once. This CDR3 has 16 residues. V shed 0 bases and J shed 10 bases, with 16 bases lying between them. Germline CDR1 MNHEY, CDR2 SVGAGI. These data originate in a study of T-cell memory formation after mild COVID-19. Whole-study results and caveats: A second wave expanding day 15 to 37 was CD4+-biased; contracting clones were balanced. Of the contracting clones, CD4+ ones lay mainly in CM and EM, and CD8+ ones in EMRA.

The clonotype originates from a man aged 18 to 29 who had mild COVID-19 (a few samples of this study predate the infection). Cell type and time point are not known. Source material: PBMCs or a T cell subset sorted from them (not recorded which). The chain has TRBV6-5 and TRBJ1-6; the D gene is possibly TRBD1 (6 bases). The CDR3 loop reads CASSYSLLQGISPLHF. CDR3 DNA: TGTGCCAGCAGTTACTCGTTGTTACAGGGTATCTCACCCCTCCACTTT.